The 23 T cell receptor beta chains in this list originate from one sample, sequenced in a study of T cells in Graves' hyperthyroidism and ophthalmopathy. RNA transcripts were the template for amplifying TCR beta CDR3 regions. In the first-round RT-PCR of the TCR CDR3, the HTBI primer set was used. TCRdb itself ran the multiplex PCR reads through MiXCR, one entry per CDR3 protein. This sample has 300,000 to 350,000 distinct CDR3 sequences, with around a sixth found just once. The material sequenced was blood. The receptor set was obtained from a man aged 30-40 years with Graves' hyperthyroidism.

The V and J genes are TRBV5-1 and TRBJ1-1, with D tentatively TRBD1 (5 bases). The ends were cut back, 1 base at V and 0 bases at J, with 13 bases in the middle. Germline CDR1 SGHRS, CDR2 YFSETQ. The length of the CDR3 is 16 residues. CDR3 sequence reads: CASSLWGSNMNTEAFF. The DNA of the CDR3 is TGCGCCAGCAGCTTGTGGGGCAGCAACATGAACACTGAAGCTTTCTTT.

V usage is TRBV28 and J usage is TRBJ1-1; D gene uncertain. The V and J ends lost 6 bases and 3 bases respectively, with 14 bases between them. The CDR3 runs 14 residues. CDR1 is MDHEN and CDR2 is SYDVKM in the germline V gene. The DNA of the CDR3 is TGTGCCAGCAGGGTATTCCCCGAGGACACTGAAGCTTTCTTT. Encoded protein: CASRVFPEDTEAFF.

This clonotype was found a few times. The chain employs TRBV6-1 and TRBJ2-2, with D perhaps TRBD1 or TRBD2 (5 bases each). Germline V gene data show CDR1 as MNHNS and CDR2 as SASEGT. CDR3 length: 13 residues. Trimming removed 7 bases from V and 5 bases from J, with 11 bases in between. The CDR3 coding sequence is TGTGCCAGCACCGGGGACGGGACCGGGGAGCTGTTTTTT. Encoded protein: CASTGDGTGELFF.

With respect to this clonotype: Just one base apart from a much larger clone, this may be a read error. The V call is TRBV28, the J call TRBJ2-7; 7 nucleotides match TRBD2. The CDR3 has 15 residues. Germline assignment: CDR1 MDHEN and CDR2 SYDVKM. CDR3 sequence: CTSSLTRGGPSEQYF. The CDR3 DNA sequence: TGTACCAGCAGCCTGACTAGGGGAGGGCCTAGCGAGCAGTACTTC.

This clonotype has at least ten counts. V and J are TRBV11-2 and TRBJ2-1, with D unresolved. Trimming took off 2 bases at V and 8 bases at J, with 7 bases between the two ends. This CDR3 has 12 residues. From germline, CDR1 is SGHAT and CDR2 FQNNGV. The CDR3 region has the DNA TGTGCCAGCAGCTTACAGGCGTATGAGCAGTTCTTC. As protein: CASSLQAYEQFF.

This clonotype was detected only a few times. This chain links TRBV7-9 with TRBJ2-7, with TRBD2 matching over 11 bases. The V gene's germline CDR1 is SEHNR and CDR2 FQNEAQ (reference sequence). Losses at the gene ends were 4 bases for V and 0 bases for J; bases not matched to a gene: 8. The CDR3 has 17 amino acids. CDR3 coding DNA: TGTGCCAGCAGCTCCCGACTAGCGGGACGGAGCTCCTACGAGCAGTACTTC. This gives the protein CASSSRLAGRSSYEQYF.

In this sample, this clonotype turned up a few times. One junction end does not reproduce the germline sequence, and a read error may be involved. V is TRBV7-7 and J is TRBJ2-3; 10 positions agree with TRBD2. The length of the CDR3 is 15 residues. CDR1 and CDR2 from the germline V gene are SSHAT and FNYEAQ (reference sequence). The CDR3 DNA follows: TGTGCTAGCAGCCAACTAGCGGGATCCACAGATACGCAGTATTTT. It codes for CASSQLAGSTDTQYF.

The chain couples TRBV18 to TRBJ1-1, with a possible D match to TRBD1 (5 bases). Germline values: CDR1 KGHSH, CDR2 LQKENI. This CDR3 is built from 15 residues. V dropped 4 bases and J dropped 5 bases, with 17 bases sitting between them. CDR3 in amino acids: CASSQSTGPETEAFF. CDR3 in DNA: TGTGCCAGCTCACAATCGACGGGACCAGAGACTGAAGCTTTCTTT.

The chain recombines TRBV6-2 or TRBV6-3 with TRBJ2-2; 7 nucleotides align to TRBD2. CDR3 size: 16 residues. Germline CDR1 and CDR2: MNHEY and SVGEGT. V was clipped by 0 bases and J by 3 bases; unmatched bases: 4. CDR3 sequence (DNA): TGTGCCAGCAGTTACTCGGGGGAGGGCTACACCGGGGAGCTGTTTTTT. Translating gives CASSYSGEGYTGELFF.

This clonotype was picked up many times. The genes are TRBV28 and TRBJ1-1; D uncertain. The CDR3 has 14 residues. Germline V gene data show CDR1 as MDHEN and CDR2 as SYDVKM. The ends were cut back, 6 bases at V and 3 bases at J, with 14 bases in the middle. The CDR3 DNA follows: TGTGCCAGCAGGCCCGCCGGGGAATACACTGAAGCTTTCTTT. Residues: CASRPAGEYTEAFF.

Ten or more counts support this clonotype. The rearrangement joins TRBV29-1 to TRBJ2-1; 9 nucleotides match TRBD2. V was pared by 4 bases and J by 5 bases, with 21 bases of the junction left unmatched. Per germline, CDR1 SQVTM and CDR2 ANQGSEA. The CDR3 is 19 amino acids. CDR3 loop: CSVGESVVRLAGIHNEQFF. Here the CDR3 DNA reads TGCAGCGTTGGGGAATCGGTAGTTCGGCTAGCGGGAATTCACAATGAGCAGTTCTTC.

The chain joins TRBV27 to TRBJ2-2; weak D call: TRBD2 (6 bases). The V end was cut by 0 bases, the J end by 8 bases, with 7 bases between. This CDR3 comprises 13 residues. Germline V CDR1 and CDR2: MNHEY, SMNVEV (reference sequence). CDR3 sequence (DNA): TGTGCCAGCAGTTTATCGCGGGGAGGGGAGCTGTTTTTT. This gives the protein CASSLSRGGELFF.

At least ten counts were recorded for this clonotype. The genes are TRBV5-5 and TRBJ2-2; 8 positions match TRBD1. The germline V gene encodes CDR1 SGHKS and CDR2 YYEKEE (reference sequence). The ends lost 4 bases at V and 2 bases at J; junction bases unmatched: 13. CDR3 length equals 18 residues. CDR3 protein: CASSTTGTGSVNTGELFF. The CDR3 DNA reads TGTGCCAGCAGCACTACCGGGACAGGAAGTGTCAACACCGGGGAGCTGTTTTTT.

This clonotype has ten or more counts. The CDR3 loop is CAIKGQGGLAYEQYF. CDR3 nucleotides: TGTGCCATCAAGGGACAGGGGGGACTAGCGTACGAGCAGTACTTC. This rearrangement joins TRBV10-3 to TRBJ2-7; perhaps TRBD1 as D (11 bases). This CDR3 region has 15 residues. Germline V lookup: CDR1 ENHRY, CDR2 SYGVKD. Trimming stripped 7 bases from V and 4 bases from J, with 20 bases between.

In this sample, this clonotype turned up many times. V and J are TRBV2 and TRBJ2-1; D ambiguous. The germline CDR1 and CDR2 sequences are SNHLY and FYNNEI. Trimming cost V 0 bases and J 7 bases, with 7 bases left between them. The CDR3 is made up of 13 amino acids. CDR3: CASSEALANEQFF. CDR3 in DNA: TGTGCCAGCAGTGAAGCGCTGGCTAATGAGCAGTTCTTC.

This clonotype occurred many times. The gene calls are TRBV7-2 and TRBJ1-2, with D unclear. The CDR3 totals 14 residues. In germline, CDR1 is SGHTA, CDR2 FQGNSA. V shed 5 bases and J shed 3 bases, with 13 bases lying between them. The CDR3 is CASSPLTGHYGYTF. The DNA of the CDR3 is TGTGCCAGCAGCCCTCTAACTGGCCACTATGGCTACACCTTC.

The rearrangement uses TRBV5-1 and TRBJ1-5; D unclear. The CDR3 runs to 16 residues. V lost 1 base and J lost 5, with 16 bases in between. Germline V gives CDR1 SGHRS, CDR2 YFSETQ. The CDR3 here is CASSLSPRCLYQPQHF. CDR3 DNA sequence: TGCGCCAGCAGCTTGTCTCCCAGGTGTCTTTATCAGCCCCAGCATTTT.

V is TRBV19 and J is TRBJ2-1; tentative D call: TRBD1 (6 bases). Looked up from germline, CDR1 is LNHDA and CDR2 is SQIVND (reference sequence). The CDR3 is 17 residues long. The germline V and J ends were trimmed by 3 bases and 0 bases, with 15 bases remaining between them. This CDR3 reads CASSMGWGPSSYNEQFF. DNA of the CDR3: TGTGCCAGTAGTATGGGGTGGGGGCCGAGCTCCTACAATGAGCAGTTCTTC.

This clonotype has just a few counts. The genes are TRBV12-5 and TRBJ2-3; D unresolved. V lost 2 bases and J 3 bases, leaving 0 bases between the germline ends. The germline CDR1 and CDR2 sequences are LGHNT and FRNRAP. The CDR3 runs 11 residues. The CDR3 DNA sequence: TGTGCTAGTGGTTTGACAGATACGCAGTATTTT. This sequence encodes CASGLTDTQYF.

In its sample, this clonotype was seen a few times. J is TRBJ2-7 and V is TRBV4-1; maybe TRBD2 (6 bases). Germline V gives CDR1 MGHRA, CDR2 YSYEKL. The CDR3 consists of 14 residues. The V end lost 4 bases, the J end lost 3 bases, and 13 bases lay between the germline ends. The CDR3 spells CASSLRGGLYEQYF. The CDR3 nucleotides are TGCGCCAGCAGCCTAAGAGGAGGGCTCTACGAGCAGTACTTC.

The V call is TRBV20-1, the J call TRBJ2-7; tentative D call: TRBD1 (7 bases). CDR3 length: 15 residues. Trimming pared 5 bases from V and 3 bases from J, leaving 20 bases between. Germline CDR1 reads DFQATT; CDR2 reads SNEGSKA (reference sequence). The CDR3: CSAPEATGRYYEQYF. The DNA of the CDR3 is TGCAGTGCTCCGGAGGCGACAGGGAGGTACTACGAGCAGTACTTC.

The gene calls are TRBV5-1 and TRBJ2-6; TRBD1 is a possible D gene (5 bases). The CDR3 runs 17 residues. V was shortened by 6 bases and J by 0 bases, with 16 bases between the two germline ends. Germline V gene sequence: CDR1 SGHRS, CDR2 YFSETQ. The CDR3 sequence: CASTMTALNSGANVLTF. CDR3 DNA sequence: TGCGCCAGCACCATGACAGCTTTAAACTCTGGGGCCAACGTCCTGACTTTC.

The gene calls are TRBV12-3 or TRBV12-4 and TRBJ2-7, with D perhaps being TRBD1 or TRBD2 (5 bases each). V gave up 0 bases and J gave up 4 bases, with 13 bases separating them. This CDR3 comprises 15 residues. CDR3 sequence (DNA): TGTGCCAGCAGTTTAGCGTCCGGGACGCCTTACGAGCAGTACTTC. This gives the protein CASSLASGTPYEQYF.